This T cell receptor (beta chain) was recovered during a study of cytomegalovirus exposure and HLA in healthy donors. It was with 60 Vbeta and 13 Jbeta primers that the PCR ran. Only in-frame clones appear in the TCRdb table, and some are missing; sequencing was by immunoSEQ multiplex PCR. The repertoire includes some 93,000 clones, over 60% of them detected once, and approximately 5.8% sits in the top ten. The CDR3 runs to 16 residues. V shed 6 bases and J 1 base; nucleotides not matched to a gene: 9. The germline CDR1 and CDR2 sequences are SGHTA and FQGNSA. The chain recombines TRBV7-2 with TRBJ2-3, with 8 nucleotides matching TRBD2. This sequence originates from a boy aged 10-17 years in good health and CMV-seropositive. The sample consisted of PBMCs. Here the CDR3 reads CASSNGGLAGTDTQYF. CDR3 DNA sequence: TGTGCCAGCAGTAACGGAGGACTAGCTGGCACAGATACGCAGTATTTT.